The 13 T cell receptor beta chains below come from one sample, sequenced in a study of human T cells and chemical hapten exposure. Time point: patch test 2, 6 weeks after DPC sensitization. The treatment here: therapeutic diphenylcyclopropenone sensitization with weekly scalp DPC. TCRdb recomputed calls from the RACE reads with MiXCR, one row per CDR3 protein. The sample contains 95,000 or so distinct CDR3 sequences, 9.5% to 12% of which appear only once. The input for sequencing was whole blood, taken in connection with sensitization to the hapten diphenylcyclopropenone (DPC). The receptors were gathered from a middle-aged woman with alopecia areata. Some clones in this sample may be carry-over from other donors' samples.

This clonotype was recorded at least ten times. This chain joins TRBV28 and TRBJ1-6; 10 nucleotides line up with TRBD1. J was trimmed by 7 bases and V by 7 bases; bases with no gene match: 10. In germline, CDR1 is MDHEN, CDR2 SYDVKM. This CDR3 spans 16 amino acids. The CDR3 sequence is CASTPHGGQGNSPLHF. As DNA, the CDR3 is TGTGCCAGCACCCCCCACGGGGGACAGGGGAATTCACCCCTCCACTTT.

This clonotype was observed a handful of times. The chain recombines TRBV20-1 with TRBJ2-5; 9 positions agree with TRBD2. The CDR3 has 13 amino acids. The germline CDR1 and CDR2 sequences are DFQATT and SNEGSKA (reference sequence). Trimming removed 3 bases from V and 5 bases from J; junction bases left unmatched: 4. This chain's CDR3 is CSASGLAYETQYF. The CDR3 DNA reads TGCAGTGCTAGCGGACTAGCGTATGAGACCCAGTACTTC.

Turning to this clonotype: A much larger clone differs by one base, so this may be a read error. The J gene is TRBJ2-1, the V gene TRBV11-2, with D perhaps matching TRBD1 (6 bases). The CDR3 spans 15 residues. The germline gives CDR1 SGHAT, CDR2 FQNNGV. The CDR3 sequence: CASSLDRGPYNEEFF. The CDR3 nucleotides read TGTGCCAGCAGCTTAGACAGGGGCCCTTACAATGAGGAGTTCTTC.

CDR3 DNA: TGTGCCAGCAGTCGCAGGGGGACCTATGGCTACACCTTC. Amino acids: CASSRRGTYGYTF. The V call is TRBV6-5, the J call TRBJ1-2; 7 bases map to TRBD1. Looked up from germline, CDR1 is MNHEY and CDR2 is SVGAGI. Losses at the gene ends were 5 bases for V and 4 bases for J; bases not matched to a gene: 4. This CDR3 comprises 13 residues.

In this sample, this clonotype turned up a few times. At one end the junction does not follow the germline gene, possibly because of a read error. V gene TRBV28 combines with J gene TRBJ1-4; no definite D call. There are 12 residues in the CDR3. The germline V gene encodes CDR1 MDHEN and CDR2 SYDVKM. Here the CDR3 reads CASSPAKEKLFF. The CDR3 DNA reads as TGTGCCAGCAGTCCGGCTAAAGAAAAACTGTTTTTT.

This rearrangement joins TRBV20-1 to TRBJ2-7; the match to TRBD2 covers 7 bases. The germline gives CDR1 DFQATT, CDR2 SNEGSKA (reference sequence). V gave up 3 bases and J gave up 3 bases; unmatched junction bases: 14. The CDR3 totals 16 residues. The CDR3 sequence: CSASSRRSGVFYEQYF. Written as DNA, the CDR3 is TGCAGTGCTAGTTCCCGCCGCAGCGGGGTCTTCTACGAGCAGTACTTC.

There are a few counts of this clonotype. In DNA form, the CDR3 reads TGTGCCAGCGCCGGGACAGGGGGCTCCTACGAGCAGTACTTC. Translated, it gives CASAGTGGSYEQYF. The chain couples TRBV30 to TRBJ2-7; 11 bases fit TRBD1. The CDR3 sequence is 14 residues long. Per germline, CDR1 GTSNPN and CDR2 SVGIG (reference sequence). V gave up 8 bases and J gave up 0 bases; unmatched junction bases: 6.

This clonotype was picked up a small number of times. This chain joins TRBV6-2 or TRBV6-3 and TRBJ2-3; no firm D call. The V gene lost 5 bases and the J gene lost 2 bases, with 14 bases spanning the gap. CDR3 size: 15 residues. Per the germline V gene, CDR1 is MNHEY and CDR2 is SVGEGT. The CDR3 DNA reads TGTGCCAGCAGTAAGACGGCGGCCGCCACAGATACGCAGTATTTT. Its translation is CASSKTAAATDTQYF.

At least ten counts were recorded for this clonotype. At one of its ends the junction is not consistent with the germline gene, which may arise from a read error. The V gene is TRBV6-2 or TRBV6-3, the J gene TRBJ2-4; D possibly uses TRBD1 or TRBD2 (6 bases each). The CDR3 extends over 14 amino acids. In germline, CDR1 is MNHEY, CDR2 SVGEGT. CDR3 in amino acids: CASTYQWRGSTQYF. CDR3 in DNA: TGTGCCAGCACTTACCAATGGAGGGGGTCAACTCAGTACTTC.

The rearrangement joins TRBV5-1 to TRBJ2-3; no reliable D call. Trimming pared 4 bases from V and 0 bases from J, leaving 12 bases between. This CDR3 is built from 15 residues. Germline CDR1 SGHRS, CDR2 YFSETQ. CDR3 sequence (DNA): TGCGCCAGCAGCCCGGACGGTTCCAGCACAGATACGCAGTATTTT. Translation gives CASSPDGSSTDTQYF.

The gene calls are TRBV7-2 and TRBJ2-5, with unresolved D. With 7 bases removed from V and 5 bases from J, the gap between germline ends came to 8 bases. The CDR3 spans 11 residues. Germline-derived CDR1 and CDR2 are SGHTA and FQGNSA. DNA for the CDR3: TGTGCCAGCATCAAAACCGAGACCCAGTACTTC. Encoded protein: CASIKTETQYF. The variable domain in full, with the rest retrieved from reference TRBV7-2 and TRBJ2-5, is GAGVSQSPSNKVTEKGKDVELRCDPISGHTALYWYRQSLGQGLEFLIYFQGNSAPDKSGLPSDRFSAERTGGSVSTLTIQRTQQEDSAVYLCASIKTETQYFGPGTRLLVL.

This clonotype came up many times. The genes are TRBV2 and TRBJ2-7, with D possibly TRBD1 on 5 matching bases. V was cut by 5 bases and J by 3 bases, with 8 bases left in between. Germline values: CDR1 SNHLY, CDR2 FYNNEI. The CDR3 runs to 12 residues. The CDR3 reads CASSPGHYEQYF. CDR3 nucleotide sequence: TGTGCCAGCAGTCCCGGACACTACGAGCAGTACTTC.

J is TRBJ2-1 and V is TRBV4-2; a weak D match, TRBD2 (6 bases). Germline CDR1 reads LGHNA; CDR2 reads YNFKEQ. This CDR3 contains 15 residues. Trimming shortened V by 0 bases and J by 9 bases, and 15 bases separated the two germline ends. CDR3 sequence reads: CASSQEGGSGGEQFF. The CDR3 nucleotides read TGTGCCAGCAGCCAAGAGGGGGGTAGTGGTGGTGAGCAGTTCTTC.